Listed here is a single T cell receptor (beta chain). Using immunoSEQ multiplex PCR, the repertoire was profiled, and TCRdb retains in-frame clones only, with some absent. The sample yields about 210,000 clones, approximately 75% seen once. For recovered donors of Cohort 3, there were two negative PCRs, clearance, or symptom resolution. The data were obtained in a study of blood T cell repertoires in COVID-19. Background on the study: The samples span acute and convalescent COVID-19 from the United States, Italy and Spain. PBMCs, B-cell-depleted T cells, or T cells provided the cDNA or gDNA that made up the material.

The CDR3 consists of 15 residues. Trimming stripped 0 bases from V and 1 base from J, with 9 bases between. The V gene's germline CDR1 is SGHTA and CDR2 FQGNSA. The sample taken for sequencing was PBMCs or T cells enriched from blood (not recorded which). The gene calls are TRBV7-2 and TRBJ1-1, with a tentative D call TRBD1 (5 bases). This receptor was taken from a man aged 35 to 55 who had recovered from COVID-19. The CDR3 spells CASSLALGGNTEAFF. The CDR3 DNA is TGTGCCAGCAGCTTAGCGCTGGGGGGGAACACTGAAGCTTTCTTT. Drawing the rest from reference TRBV7-2 and TRBJ1-1, the complete variable domain is GAGVSQSPSNKVTEKGKDVELRCDPISGHTALYWYRQSLGQGLEFLIYFQGNSAPDKSGLPSDRFSAERTGGSVSTLTIQRTQQEDSAVYLCASSLALGGNTEAFFGQGTRLTVV.